The subject of this entry is one TCR beta chain. The sample belongs to a study of blood T cell repertoires in COVID-19. Turning to the study itself: Samples came from the United States, Italy and Spain, spanning acute and convalescent COVID-19.

The CDR3 spans 16 residues. Germline CDR1 is MNHEY and CDR2 is SMNVEV (reference sequence). Unmatched junction bases numbered 7, after V lost 3 bases and J lost 10 bases. The method was immunoSEQ multiplex PCR; TCRdb's version includes in-frame clones alone and lacks a portion of them. Among 45,000 to 65,000 clones listed, around nine tenths were seen once. Sequencing input: peripheral blood. This chain uses TRBV27 with TRBJ2-2, with 14 bases identical to TRBD2. The clonotype was recovered from a middle-aged man with acute or convalescent COVID-19. For the CDR3, the DNA is TGTGCCAGCAGTTTCAGACTAGCGGGAGGGAACCCGGAGCTGTTTTTT. Protein sequence: CASSFRLAGGNPELFF.